Below are 23 T cell receptor beta chains sequenced from a single sample in a study of T cells after yellow fever vaccination. TCRdb called the 5' RACE reads again in MiXCR, with one record for every CDR3 protein. The sample has 450,000 to 550,000 distinct CDR3 sequences, 20% to 25% seen once. Sequences were derived from PBMCs, sampled around 3 weeks after the first yellow fever vaccination. The source is a man aged 18 to 29 who received the YFV17D yellow fever vaccine.

The CDR3: CASSPGTDSSYEQYF. The CDR3 DNA sequence: TGTGCCAGCAGTCCCGGGACCGATTCCTCCTACGAGCAGTACTTC. The chain combines TRBV7-6 with TRBJ2-7, with D perhaps matching TRBD1 or TRBD2 (5 bases each). Germline CDR1 SGHVS, CDR2 FNYEAQ. Trimming cost V 6 bases and J 0 bases, with 15 bases left between them. The CDR3 runs to 15 residues.

This clonotype was seen more than once but under ten times. This chain connects TRBV4-2 to TRBJ2-3; weak D call: TRBD2 (5 bases). There are 15 residues in the CDR3. The V end lost 0 bases, the J end lost 6 bases, and 13 bases lay between the germline ends. CDR1 is LGHNA, CDR2 YNFKEQ, per germline. In DNA form, the CDR3 reads TGTGCCAGCAGCCAAGATGGACTCGACCCCGATACGCAGTATTTT. Its protein product is CASSQDGLDPDTQYF.

The gene calls are TRBV21-1 and TRBJ2-7; the table's D call of TRBD1 was not tested on the DNA. TRBV21-1 is given as a pseudogene. The CDR3 is made up of 15 amino acids. The DNA of the CDR3 is TGTGCCAGCAGCAAAGCTAACTGTCAAAAGTACGAGCAGTACGTC. Encoded protein: CASSKANCQKYEQYV.

The CDR3 region is CSARARTSGGSNTGELFF. CDR3 coding DNA: TGCAGTGCTAGAGCCAGGACTAGCGGGGGATCGAACACCGGGGAGCTGTTTTTT. The chain joins TRBV20-1 to TRBJ2-2; 13 bases align to TRBD2. From germline, CDR1 is DFQATT and CDR2 SNEGSKA (reference sequence). The CDR3 has 18 amino acids. The trim removed 1 base at V and 0 bases at J, leaving 5 bases unmatched.

The chain has TRBV27 and TRBJ1-5; the D is unclear. The V and J ends lost 5 bases and 2 bases respectively, with 13 bases between them. CDR1 MNHEY and CDR2 SMNVEV come from the germline V gene (reference sequence). The length of the CDR3 is 15 residues. The CDR3 region is CASSTKGTGNQPQHF. For the CDR3, the DNA is TGTGCCAGCAGTACCAAGGGTACAGGCAATCAGCCCCAGCATTTT.

This chain links TRBV9 with TRBJ2-7; D not certain. Germline loops: CDR1 SGDLS, CDR2 YYNGEE. This CDR3 has 17 amino acids. Between the trimmed V and J ends, which lost 0 bases and 3 bases, there was a span of 19 bases. The CDR3 loop is CASSVESAGQPLYEQYF. CDR3 DNA sequence: TGTGCCAGCAGCGTAGAATCGGCAGGCCAACCCCTCTACGAGCAGTACTTC.

The rearrangement links TRBV7-9 to TRBJ1-3; no reliable D call. Trimming removed 4 bases at V and 4 bases at J, with 14 bases between. This CDR3 comprises 15 residues. CDR1 is SEHNR, CDR2 FQNEAQ, per germline (reference sequence). CDR3 protein: CASSSRGSPGNTIYF. The CDR3 DNA reads TGTGCCAGCAGCTCTCGCGGGTCACCAGGAAACACCATATATTTT.

This chain joins TRBV5-1 and TRBJ1-1; 8 bases fit TRBD1. Per the germline V gene, CDR1 is SGHRS and CDR2 is YFSETQ. Trimming removed 2 bases from V and 3 bases from J; junction bases left unmatched: 6. The CDR3 spans 15 residues. CDR3 nucleotides: TGCGCCAGCAGCTTCCAGGGGGCCGCGGACACTGAAGCTTTCTTT. Residues: CASSFQGAADTEAFF.

V and J are TRBV20-1 and TRBJ1-5, with TRBD1 identical over 9 bases. CDR1 and CDR2 from the germline V gene are DFQATT and SNEGSKA (reference sequence). V gave up 3 bases and J gave up 2 bases; unmatched junction bases: 5. The CDR3 covers 15 residues. The CDR3 is CSASTGGGGNQPQHF. In DNA, the CDR3 is TGCAGTGCTAGCACAGGGGGCGGAGGCAATCAGCCCCAGCATTTT.

Here the CDR3 DNA reads TGTGCCAGCAGCCCTAGCGGGGGGCTCGGGGGAGGGGAGCTGTTTTTT. This encodes CASSPSGGLGGGELFF. The chain is built from TRBV7-3 and TRBJ2-2; TRBD2 aligns across 11 bases. From germline, CDR1 is SGHTA and CDR2 FQGTGA. V shed 5 bases, J shed 8 bases, and the junction held 10 bases outside the gene matches. The CDR3 has 16 amino acids.

This clonotype has more than one count but fewer than ten. CDR3 residues: CASSAGQGRMAFF. The DNA of the CDR3 is TGTGCCAGCAGTGCTGGACAGGGGAGAATGGCTTTCTTT. The chain combines TRBV12-3 or TRBV12-4 with TRBJ1-1, with 9 bases that match TRBD1. The CDR3 length is 13 residues. V was clipped by 5 bases and J by 11 bases; unmatched bases: 9.

This clonotype showed up just a few times. The chain combines TRBV7-8 with TRBJ1-6; a possible D gene is TRBD1 (5 bases). Deletions cut 8 bases from V and 9 bases from J, with 14 bases between. Germline values: CDR1 SGHVS, CDR2 FQNEAQ. CDR3 length: 13 residues. CDR3 in DNA: TGTGCCAGCTCTCCCGAAAGGGGTTCACCCCTCCACTTT. Its protein product is CASSPERGSPLHF.

This chain links TRBV6-2 or TRBV6-3 with TRBJ2-7, with D hard to call. The CDR3 totals 14 residues. The V end was cut by 2 bases, the J end by 1 base, with 9 bases between. Germline CDR1 reads MNHEY; CDR2 reads SVGEGT. The CDR3 DNA reads as TGTGCCAGCAGTTACCCCCTGGGATCCTACGAGCAGTACTTC. Translating it yields CASSYPLGSYEQYF.

The V and J genes are TRBV10-2 and TRBJ1-4, with 8 bases matching TRBD1. The V segment lost 2 bases and the J segment 8 bases; nucleotides outside the gene matches: 7. Germline V CDR1 and CDR2: WSHSY, SAAADI. The CDR3 is 15 residues long. This CDR3 is CASSEPGQGQEKLFF. CDR3 DNA sequence: TGCGCCAGCAGTGAGCCCGGACAGGGTCAGGAAAAACTGTTTTTT.

V and J are TRBV7-2 and TRBJ1-1; D remains unclear. Deletions cut 2 bases from V and 3 bases from J, with 10 bases between. Germline CDR1 reads SGHTA; CDR2 reads FQGNSA. The CDR3 contains 14 residues. CDR3 amino acids: CASSLYGADTEAFF. The DNA for the CDR3 is TGTGCCAGCAGCTTATACGGCGCCGACACTGAAGCTTTCTTT.

This chain uses TRBV4-1 with TRBJ2-3; TRBD1 aligns across 8 bases. Germline CDR1 MGHRA, CDR2 YSYEKL. The CDR3 is 16 residues long. With V trimmed by 1 base and J by 4 bases, 7 bases remained unmatched. CDR3 nucleotide sequence: TGCGCCAGCAGCCAAGGTCGACAGGGGTTGGCAGATACGCAGTATTTT. Protein product: CASSQGRQGLADTQYF.

This clonotype came up a few times. The chain uses TRBV9 and TRBJ1-1; D gene unclear. Germline V gene lookup returns CDR1 SGDLS and CDR2 YYNGEE. CDR3 size: 17 residues. The V end was cut by 3 bases, the J end by 1 base, with 19 bases between. The CDR3 loop reads CASSALDVGLPNTEAFF. The CDR3 nucleotides are TGTGCCAGCAGCGCTCTCGACGTAGGACTCCCGAACACTGAAGCTTTCTTT.

The V and J genes are TRBV20-1 and TRBJ1-2, with TRBD1 as a possible D gene (6 bases). V was cut by 2 bases and J by 6 bases, with 13 bases left in between. Germline CDR1 and CDR2: DFQATT and SNEGSKA (reference sequence). CDR3 length: 13 residues. CDR3: CSARQGKIDGYTF. In DNA, the CDR3 is TGCAGTGCTAGACAGGGGAAGATTGATGGCTACACCTTC.

There are a few counts of this clonotype. The chain employs TRBV4-3 and TRBJ2-2; 8 nucleotides line up with TRBD2. The trim removed 4 bases at V and 4 bases at J, leaving 5 bases unmatched. The CDR3 is 15 residues long. Looked up from germline, CDR1 is LGHNA and CDR2 is YSLEER. The CDR3 reads CASSPHGGGTGELFF. The CDR3 DNA sequence: TGCGCCAGCAGCCCCCACGGGGGGGGCACCGGGGAGCTGTTTTTT.

The sample holds a few counts of this clonotype. V is TRBV20-1 and J is TRBJ2-1; TRBD2 matches at 10 bases. V was clipped by 6 bases and J by 2 bases; unmatched bases: 10. Germline V gene data show CDR1 as DFQATT and CDR2 as SNEGSKA (reference sequence). The CDR3 consists of 16 residues. This CDR3 is CSARSPLAGAYNEQFF. CDR3 bases: TGCAGTGCCCGATCTCCCCTAGCGGGGGCCTACAATGAGCAGTTCTTC.

This clonotype was picked up a small number of times. The chain combines TRBV20-1 with TRBJ2-4; D is ambiguous. V shed 0 bases and J shed 0 bases, with 9 bases lying between them. Germline V gene sequence: CDR1 DFQATT, CDR2 SNEGSKA (reference sequence). The CDR3 has 15 amino acids. Here the CDR3 DNA reads TGCAGTGCTAGAGATCTCGACCTAGCCAAAAACATTCAGTACTTC. This gives the protein CSARDLDLAKNIQYF.

The rearrangement uses TRBV24-1 and TRBJ2-1; the D gene is possibly TRBD1 (6 bases). V was trimmed by 4 bases and J by 4 bases, leaving 10 bases between them. CDR3 length equals 14 residues. CDR1 is KGHDR, CDR2 SFDVKD, per germline. The CDR3, as DNA: TGTGCCACCAGTGAGGGGACACCTTACAATGAGCAGTTCTTC. Translated: CATSEGTPYNEQFF.

V is TRBV27 and J is TRBJ1-4, with 7 bases matching TRBD1. J was trimmed by 5 bases and V by 1 base; bases with no gene match: 13. Germline V gene data show CDR1 as MNHEY and CDR2 as SMNVEV (reference sequence). This CDR3 is 18 amino acids long. CDR3 loop: CASSLYPPETGKNEKLFF. The DNA of the CDR3 is TGTGCCAGCAGTTTATACCCCCCCGAGACAGGGAAGAATGAAAAACTGTTTTTT.